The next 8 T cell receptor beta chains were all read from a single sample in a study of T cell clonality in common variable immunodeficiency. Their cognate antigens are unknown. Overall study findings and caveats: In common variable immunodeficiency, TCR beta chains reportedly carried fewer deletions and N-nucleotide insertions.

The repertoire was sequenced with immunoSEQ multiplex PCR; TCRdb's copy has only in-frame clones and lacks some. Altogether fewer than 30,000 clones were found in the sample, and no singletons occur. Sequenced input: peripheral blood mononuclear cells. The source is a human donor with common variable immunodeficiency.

The covered CDR3 bases are TGTGCCAGCAGTTACTCGAGGGGCCCTAGCAATCAGCCC. It codes for CASSYSRGPSNQP. The full CDR3 reads CASSYSRGPSNQPQHF. The chain is built from TRBV6-2 or TRBV6-3 and TRBJ1-5; maybe TRBD1 (5 bases). The read gets to within 3 residues of the CDR3 end, and the germline J gene fills in the rest. Looked up from germline, CDR1 is MNHEY and CDR2 is SVGEGT. V lost 0 bases and J lost 0, with 9 bases in between. The CDR3 has 16 amino acids.

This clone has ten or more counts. CDR3 loop: CASSMTYSYEQYF. CDR3 bases read: TGTGCCAGTAGTATGACTTACTCCTACGAG. This rearrangement joins TRBV19 to TRBJ2-7, with unresolved D. The read halts 3 residues ahead of the CDR3 end, with the missing end drawn from the germline J gene. CDR1 and CDR2 from the germline V gene are LNHDA and SQIVND (reference sequence). V lost 3 bases and J 0 bases, leaving 6 bases between the germline ends. The CDR3 spans 13 residues.

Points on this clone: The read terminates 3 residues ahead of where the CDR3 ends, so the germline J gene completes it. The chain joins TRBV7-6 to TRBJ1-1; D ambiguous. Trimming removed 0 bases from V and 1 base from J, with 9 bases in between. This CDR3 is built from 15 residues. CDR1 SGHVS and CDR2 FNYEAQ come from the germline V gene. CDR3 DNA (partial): TGTGCCAGCAGCTTAGCCCCCAAGGCGAACACTGAA. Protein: CASSLAPKANTE. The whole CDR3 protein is CASSLAPKANTEAFF.

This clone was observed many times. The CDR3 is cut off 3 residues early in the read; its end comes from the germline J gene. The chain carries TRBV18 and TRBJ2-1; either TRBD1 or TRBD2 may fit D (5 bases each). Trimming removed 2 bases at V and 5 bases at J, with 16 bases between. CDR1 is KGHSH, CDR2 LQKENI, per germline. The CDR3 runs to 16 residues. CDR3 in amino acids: CASSPLGALGNNEQFF. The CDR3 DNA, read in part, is TGTGCCAGCTCACCATTAGGGGCCCTCGGGAACAATGAG. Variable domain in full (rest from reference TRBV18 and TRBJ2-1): NAGVMQNPRHLVRRRGQEARLRCSPMKGHSHVYWYRQLPEEGLKFMVYLQKENIIDESGMPKERFSAEFPKEGPSILRIQQVVRGDSAAYFCASSPLGALGNNEQFFGPGTRLTVL.

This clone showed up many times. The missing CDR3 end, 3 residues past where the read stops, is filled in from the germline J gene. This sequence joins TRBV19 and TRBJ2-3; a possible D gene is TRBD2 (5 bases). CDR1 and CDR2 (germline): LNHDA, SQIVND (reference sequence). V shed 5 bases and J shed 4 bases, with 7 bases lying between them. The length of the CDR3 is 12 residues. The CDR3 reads CASSAGADTQYF. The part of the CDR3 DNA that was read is TGTGCCAGTAGTGCGGGCGCAGATACG.

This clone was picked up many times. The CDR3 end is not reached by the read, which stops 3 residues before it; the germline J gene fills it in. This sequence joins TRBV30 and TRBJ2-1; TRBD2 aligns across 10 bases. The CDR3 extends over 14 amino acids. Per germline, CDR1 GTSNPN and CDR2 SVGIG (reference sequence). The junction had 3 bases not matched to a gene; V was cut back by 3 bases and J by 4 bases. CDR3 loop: CAWRTSGRYNEQFF. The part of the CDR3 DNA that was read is TGTGCCTGGAGGACTAGCGGGCGTTACAATGAG.

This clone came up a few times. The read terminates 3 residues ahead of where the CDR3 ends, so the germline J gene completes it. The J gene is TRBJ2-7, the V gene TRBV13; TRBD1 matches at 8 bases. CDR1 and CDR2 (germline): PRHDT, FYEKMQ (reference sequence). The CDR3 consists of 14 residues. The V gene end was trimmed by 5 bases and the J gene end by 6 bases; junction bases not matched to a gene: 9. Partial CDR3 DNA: TGTGCCAGCAGCGAAGGACAGGGTCGGGCCGAG. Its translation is CASSEGQGRAE. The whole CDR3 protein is CASSEGQGRAEQYF.

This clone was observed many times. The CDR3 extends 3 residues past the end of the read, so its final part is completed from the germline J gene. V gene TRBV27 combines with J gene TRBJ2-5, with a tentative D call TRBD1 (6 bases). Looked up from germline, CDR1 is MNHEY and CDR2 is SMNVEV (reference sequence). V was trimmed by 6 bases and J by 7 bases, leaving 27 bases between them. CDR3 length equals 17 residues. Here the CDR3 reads CASSLGPGSLGAGTQYF. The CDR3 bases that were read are TGTGCCAGCAGCCTCGGCCCGGGCAGTTTGGGGGCAGGGACC.